These T cell receptor beta chains were read from a single sample in a study of CD8 T cells in Susac syndrome. One entry per CDR3 protein, called by TCRdb with MiXCR from the immunoSEQ multiplex PCR reads. The table records roughly 88,000 distinct CDR3 sequences, about 96% of them present only once. The specimen sequenced was CD8+ T cells from PBMCs. Every receptor here comes from a human donor with Susac syndrome. The conserved cysteine and the conserved F or W are not part of the CDR3 here.

J	V	CDR3
TRBJ1-2	TRBV29-1	SVVSSGVEGYT
TRBJ1-1	TRBV20-1	SARSTRGIDTEAF
TRBJ1-5	TRBV28	ASSLGWTPGQPQH
TRBJ2-1	TRBV4-3	ASSQDGTAITYNEQF
TRBJ2-7	TRBV28	ASSLTGDEQY
TRBJ1-5	TRBV14	ASRHRGQKQPQH
TRBJ1-1	TRBV30	AWTLGTGSSEAF
TRBJ1-5	TRBV5-4	ASTPKWGKGEQPQH
TRBJ1-5	TRBV7-9	ASSQSPGQNQPQH
TRBJ2-5	TRBV6-5	ASSYSAGLETQY
TRBJ2-3	TRBV19	ASSIGTRAHTQY